This TCR beta chain was identified in a study of CD8 T cells in ankylosing spondylitis. This clonotype has just a few counts. A single record per CDR3 protein comes from TCRdb applying MiXCR to the 5' RACE reads. Here the sample spans just under 350,000 distinct CDR3 sequences, 14% to 15% being singletons. Specimen: blood, either unsorted or a sorted T cell fraction (not recorded which). The receptor was isolated from a male donor with ankylosing spondylitis or in good health (not recorded which).

CDR3 nucleotide sequence: TGTGCCAGCAGGCCCATCGGGGGTTGGGGGGATACGCAGTATTTT. It yields the protein CASRPIGGWGDTQYF. This chain links TRBV12-3 or TRBV12-4 with TRBJ2-3; a weak D match, TRBD2 (6 bases). Trimming took off 6 bases at V and 6 bases at J, with 19 bases between the two ends. The CDR3 runs 15 residues.